These 2 T cell receptor beta chains were sequenced from one sample in a study of cytomegalovirus exposure and HLA in healthy donors. The PCR ran on 60 Vbeta and 13 Jbeta primers. Produced via immunoSEQ multiplex PCR; TCRdb's table is partial and in-frame only. The table shows 150,000 to 200,000 clones, with more than 60% occurring only once. The sample consisted of PBMCs. These receptors came from a female donor in good health and CMV-seronegative.

The table lists this clone with a few counts. The V gene is TRBV7-2, the J gene TRBJ2-2; D is unclear. The CDR3 runs 15 residues. The germline gives CDR1 SGHTA, CDR2 FQGNSA. V was pared by 1 base and J by 0 bases, with 6 bases between. The CDR3 reads CASSLVVANTGELFF. CDR3 in DNA: TGTGCCAGCAGCTTAGTCGTTGCGAACACCGGGGAGCTGTTTTTT.

This chain joins TRBV7-2 and TRBJ1-1; a weak D match, TRBD1 (6 bases). The CDR3 has 14 residues. Trimming left V 5 bases short and J 0 bases short, with 10 bases between. Germline V gives CDR1 SGHTA, CDR2 FQGNSA. The CDR3 spells CASSGDTLNTEAFF. For the CDR3, the DNA is TGTGCCAGCAGCGGGGACACGTTGAACACTGAAGCTTTCTTT.